The rows below give T cell receptor beta chains drawn from one sample of a study of T cells expressing NK-cell markers. TCRdb processed the 5' RACE reads again and assigns one entry to each CDR3 protein, with no DNA. The sample shows some 280,000 distinct CDR3 sequences, and approximately 0.39% sits with its ten largest clones. The sequenced sample consisted of blood T cells: a sorted CD56 or NKG2C T cell subset, CD4+ or CD8+ T cells, or bulk PBMC T cells (not recorded which). These receptors were taken from a man younger than 35 in good health. CDR3s include the opening cysteine and the closing phenylalanine or tryptophan.

v_call	j_call	cdr3_aa
TRBV14	TRBJ2-1	CASSQDPFVGLADNEQFF
TRBV6-2/TRBV6-3	TRBJ2-3	CAGASGSTDTQYF
TRBV21-1	TRBJ2-5	CASSTRRGKAGVETQYF
TRBV4-1	TRBJ1-1	CASSQLTVNTEAFF
TRBV28	TRBJ1-6	CASSSQSRGNSPLHF
TRBV27	TRBJ2-1	CASSWVNADEQFF
TRBV3-1	TRBJ2-1	CASSQGAGVTNEQFF
TRBV18	TRBJ2-5	CASSPGAGYQETQYF
TRBV29-1	TRBJ2-5	CSVVRRLAETQYF
TRBV12-3/TRBV12-4	TRBJ2-3	CASSFSLGLAGESDTQYF
TRBV29-1	TRBJ2-3	CSVEAMGLAGTDTQYF
TRBV29-1	TRBJ2-5	CSVRSAGRVETQYF
TRBV10-3	TRBJ2-5	CAISEGKREGETQYF
TRBV20-1	TRBJ1-2	CRASTRGGNYGYTF
TRBV19	TRBJ2-5	CASSISPLQETQYF
TRBV12-3/TRBV12-4	TRBJ2-6	CASSLGTSSGANVLTF
TRBV28	TRBJ1-2	CASSSKDGYTF
TRBV12-3/TRBV12-4	TRBJ2-6	CASSLGGGISGANVLTF
TRBV5-6	TRBJ1-1	CASSLGTGEWAFF
TRBV12-3/TRBV12-4	TRBJ2-2	CASSLSFRVGGELFF
TRBV2	TRBJ1-5	CASVLSGNQPQHF
TRBV28	TRBJ2-5	CASSLRRGRQETQYF
TRBV20-1	TRBJ2-1	CSARNLGMPYNEQFF
TRBV29-1	TRBJ2-3	CSVRTGADTQYF
TRBV18	TRBJ1-6	CASSPQGTSPLHF
TRBV12-3/TRBV12-4	TRBJ1-5	CASRGTGISPQHF
TRBV27	TRBJ1-2	CASSSDGRAPYYGYTF